This T cell receptor (beta chain) was identified in a study of metastatic and nonmetastatic thyroid tumors. Study observations and caveats: In both blood and tumor samples, TCR beta diversity was reported significantly higher for malignant than benign nodules.

All patients were treatment-naive before thyroid surgery. This clone was picked up many times. Its antigen is not identified. TCRdb called clones again from the PCR reads with MiXCR. The sample lists more than 10,000 clones; over 25% were seen once. Germline V CDR1 and CDR2: SNHLY, FYNNEI. The CDR3 totals 14 residues. V lost 5 bases and J 1 base, leaving 10 bases between the germline ends. Material: tumor tissue. The V gene is TRBV2, the J gene TRBJ2-3; D is undetermined. The clonotype was recovered from a male donor with papillary thyroid cancer or a benign thyroid nodule (not recorded which). Some clones in this sample may be carry-over from other donors' samples. In DNA form, the CDR3 reads TGTGCCAGCAGTTTTCGGGCCCGCACAGATACGCAGTATTTT. It encodes CASSFRARTDTQYF.